Below, 14 T cell receptor beta chains from the same sample are listed, as sequenced in a study of PD-1 blockade in classical Hodgkin lymphoma. After autologous stem cell transplantation all patients relapsed, and prior brentuximab vedotin exposure differed between cohorts. Sequencing used immunoSEQ multiplex PCR; TCRdb keeps in-frame clones, though not all of them. The sample has 14,000 to 15,000 clones; 65% to 85% are singletons. Sample: peripheral blood mononuclear cells (PBMCs), taken before the second cycle of nivolumab. These TCRs come from a human donor with classical Hodgkin lymphoma.

This clone appeared a single time. The rearrangement joins TRBV28 to TRBJ2-5; tentative D call: TRBD2 (6 bases). Germline loops: CDR1 MDHEN, CDR2 SYDVKM. CDR3 length: 13 residues. Trimming shortened V by 3 bases and J by 9 bases, and 14 bases separated the two germline ends. The CDR3, as DNA: TGTGCCAGCAGTTTTCCCGGCGGGGAGGCCCAGTACTTC. Translation gives CASSFPGGEAQYF.

This chain's CDR3 is CASSLGSLGYTF. Here the CDR3 DNA reads TGTGCCAGCAGCTTGGGAAGCCTTGGCTACACCTTC. V usage is TRBV5-6 and J usage is TRBJ1-2; D gene uncertain. This CDR3 has 12 residues. The germline V gene has CDR1 SGHDT and CDR2 YYEEEE. V was trimmed by 0 bases and J by 7 bases, leaving 7 bases between them.

The chain joins TRBV19 to TRBJ2-7, with 10 nucleotides matching TRBD1. The V gene end was trimmed by 4 bases and the J gene end by 4 bases; junction bases not matched to a gene: 4. This CDR3 comprises 14 residues. CDR1 is LNHDA, CDR2 SQIVND, per germline (reference sequence). The chain's CDR3 is CASSKGQGSYEQYF. In DNA, the CDR3 is TGTGCCAGTAGTAAGGGACAGGGGAGTTACGAGCAGTACTTC.

The genes are TRBV19 and TRBJ2-7; D unclear. The ends were cut back, 0 bases at V and 2 bases at J, with 5 bases in the middle. The CDR3 consists of 13 residues. CDR1 LNHDA and CDR2 SQIVND come from the germline V gene (reference sequence). CDR3: CASSIDGPYEQYF. DNA of the CDR3: TGTGCCAGTAGTATAGACGGGCCCTACGAGCAGTACTTC.

The rearrangement links TRBV2 to TRBJ1-6; no reliable D call. The CDR3 consists of 15 residues. V was trimmed by 8 bases and J by 8 bases, leaving 19 bases between them. CDR1 and CDR2 from the germline V gene are SNHLY and FYNNEI. The CDR3 DNA sequence: TGTGCCAGCGCTGAACTATCAAAACGAGATTCACCCCTCCACTTT. Residues: CASAELSKRDSPLHF.

This clone was observed a few times. The V gene is TRBV6-1, the J gene TRBJ1-6; 9 positions match TRBD1. The germline V gene has CDR1 MNHNS and CDR2 SASEGT. The junction had 4 bases not matched to a gene; V was cut back by 4 bases and J by 0 bases. The CDR3 is 17 amino acids. The CDR3 here is CASSGTGARSYNSPLHF. In DNA, the CDR3 is TGTGCCAGCAGTGGGACAGGGGCCCGCTCCTATAATTCACCCCTCCACTTT.

The V call is TRBV5-8, the J call TRBJ1-6; TRBD1 is a possible D gene (5 bases). There are 14 residues in the CDR3. From germline, CDR1 is SGHTS and CDR2 YDEGEE. V shed 5 bases and J shed 5 bases, with 11 bases lying between them. CDR3 DNA sequence: TGTGCCAGCAGGCCAGGGTGGGATAATTCACCCCTCCACTTT. Protein sequence: CASRPGWDNSPLHF.

This clone was counted once. The chain uses TRBV7-2 and TRBJ1-1; TRBD1 is a possible D gene (5 bases). The CDR3 totals 15 residues. V was pared by 0 bases and J by 0 bases, with 8 bases between. Germline CDR1 SGHTA, CDR2 FQGNSA. The CDR3 protein is CASSLAVGLNTEAFF. DNA of the CDR3: TGTGCCAGCAGCTTAGCGGTGGGGCTGAACACTGAAGCTTTCTTT.

This sequence joins TRBV7-2 and TRBJ1-5; D gene uncertain. The germline V gene encodes CDR1 SGHTA and CDR2 FQGNSA. The CDR3 totals 15 residues. V gave up 1 base and J gave up 7 bases, with 14 bases separating them. In DNA, the CDR3 is TGTGCCAGCAGCTTAGTAGGGCAGTCGGGGCAGCCCCAGCATTTT. Translating gives CASSLVGQSGQPQHF.

V usage is TRBV4-2 and J usage is TRBJ2-3; 12 bases agree with TRBD2. Germline CDR1 is LGHNA and CDR2 is YNFKEQ. The CDR3 totals 16 residues. The V segment lost 0 bases and the J segment 4 bases; nucleotides outside the gene matches: 2. CDR3 protein: CASSQDLAGGSDTQYF. CDR3 sequence (DNA): TGTGCCAGCAGCCAAGACCTAGCGGGGGGGTCAGATACGCAGTATTTT.

The chain joins TRBV5-4 to TRBJ1-4, with 7 bases aligning to TRBD1. In germline, CDR1 is SGHNT, CDR2 YYREEE (reference sequence). The junction had 2 bases not matched to a gene; V was cut back by 4 bases and J by 2 bases. The CDR3 extends over 14 amino acids. The DNA of the CDR3 is TGTGCCAGCAGCGAGGGGGCGACTAATGAAAAACTGTTTTTT. This codes for CASSEGATNEKLFF. The full variable domain, rest sourced from reference TRBV5-4 and TRBJ1-4, is ETGVTQSPTHLIKTRGQQVTLRCSSQSGHNTVSWYQQALGQGPQFIFQYYREEENGRGNFPPRFSGLQFPNYSSELNVNALELDDSALYLCASSEGATNEKLFFGSGTQLSVL.

This clone was observed a handful of times. The chain carries TRBV10-3 and TRBJ2-5, with 7 bases lining up with TRBD2. This CDR3 has 14 amino acids. V lost 9 bases and J lost 0; bases outside the gene matches: 7. From germline, CDR1 is ENHRY and CDR2 SYGVKD. As DNA, the CDR3 is TGTGCCATAGGGCAGGGAGGGGACCAAGAGACCCAGTACTTC. This encodes CAIGQGGDQETQYF.

The chain recombines TRBV1 with TRBJ1-1; the D call of TRBD1 is as the table states it, not checked on the DNA. TRBV1 is a pseudogene. The CDR3 loop spans 14 amino acids. The CDR3 region has the DNA TGCGCCAGCAGCACTCGGACAGAGAACACTGAAGCTTTCTTT. Protein sequence: CASSTRTENTEAFF.

In its sample, this clone was seen a few times. J is TRBJ1-6 and V is TRBV27; D call uncertain. CDR1 is MNHEY, CDR2 SMNVEV, per germline (reference sequence). With 4 bases removed from V and 8 bases from J, the gap between germline ends came to 12 bases. This CDR3 has 14 residues. The CDR3 loop is CASSSGNKDSPLHF. CDR3 sequence (DNA): TGTGCCAGCAGTTCGGGGAATAAGGATTCACCCCTCCACTTT.